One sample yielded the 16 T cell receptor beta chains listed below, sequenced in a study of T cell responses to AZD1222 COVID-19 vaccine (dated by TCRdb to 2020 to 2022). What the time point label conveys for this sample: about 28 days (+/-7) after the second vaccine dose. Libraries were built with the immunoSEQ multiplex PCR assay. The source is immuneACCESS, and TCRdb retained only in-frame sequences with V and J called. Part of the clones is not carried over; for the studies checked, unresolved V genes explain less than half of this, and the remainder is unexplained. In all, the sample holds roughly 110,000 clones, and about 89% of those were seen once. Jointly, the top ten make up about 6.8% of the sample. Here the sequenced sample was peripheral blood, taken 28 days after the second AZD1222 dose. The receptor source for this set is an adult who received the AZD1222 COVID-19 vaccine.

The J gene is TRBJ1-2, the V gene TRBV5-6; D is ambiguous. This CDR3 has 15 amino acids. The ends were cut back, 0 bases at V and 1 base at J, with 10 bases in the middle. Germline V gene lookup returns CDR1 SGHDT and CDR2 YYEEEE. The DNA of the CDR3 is TGTGCCAGCAGCTTGGATGGGGAGGGTAACTATGGCTACACCTTC. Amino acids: CASSLDGEGNYGYTF. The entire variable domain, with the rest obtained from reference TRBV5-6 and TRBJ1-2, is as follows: DAGVTQSPTHLIKTRGQQVTLRCSPKSGHDTVSWYQQALGQGPQFIFQYYEEEERQRGNFPDRFSGHQFPNYSSELNVNALLLGDSALYLCASSLDGEGNYGYTFGSGTRLTVV.

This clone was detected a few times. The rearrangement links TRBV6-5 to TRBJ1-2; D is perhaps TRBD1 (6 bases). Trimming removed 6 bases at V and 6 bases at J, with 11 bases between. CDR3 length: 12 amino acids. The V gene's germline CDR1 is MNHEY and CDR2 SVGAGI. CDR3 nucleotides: TGTGCCAGCAGGGCACAGGGAAATGGCTACACCTTC. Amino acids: CASRAQGNGYTF.

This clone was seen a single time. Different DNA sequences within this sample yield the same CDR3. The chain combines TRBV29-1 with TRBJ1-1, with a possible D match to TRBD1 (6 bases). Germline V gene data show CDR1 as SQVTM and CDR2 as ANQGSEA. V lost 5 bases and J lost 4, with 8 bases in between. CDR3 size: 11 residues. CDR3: CSVRGGTEAFF. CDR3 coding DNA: TGCAGCGTTAGGGGGGGCACTGAAGCTTTCTTT.

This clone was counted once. The CDR3 DNA reads TGTGCCAGTAGTATGGGGGTCAGCATGAACACTGAAGCTTTCTTT. It codes for CASSMGVSMNTEAFF. The chain combines TRBV19 with TRBJ1-1, with a tentative D call TRBD1 (5 bases). The CDR3 is 15 residues long. With 3 bases removed from V and 0 bases from J, the gap between germline ends came to 11 bases. Germline V gene data show CDR1 as LNHDA and CDR2 as SQIVND (reference sequence).

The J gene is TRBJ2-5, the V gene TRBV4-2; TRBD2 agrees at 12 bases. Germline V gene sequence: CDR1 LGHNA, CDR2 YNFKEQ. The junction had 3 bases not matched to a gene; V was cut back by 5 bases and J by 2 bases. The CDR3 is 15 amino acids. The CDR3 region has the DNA TGTGCCAGCAGCACTAGCGGGGGGAAGCAAGAGACCCAGTACTTC. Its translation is CASSTSGGKQETQYF.

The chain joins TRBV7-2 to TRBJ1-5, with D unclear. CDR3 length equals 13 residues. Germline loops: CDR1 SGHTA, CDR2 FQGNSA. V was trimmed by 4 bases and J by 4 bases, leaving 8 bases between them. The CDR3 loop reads CASSSSLNQPQHF. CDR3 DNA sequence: TGTGCCAGCAGCTCTTCCTTAAATCAGCCCCAGCATTTT.

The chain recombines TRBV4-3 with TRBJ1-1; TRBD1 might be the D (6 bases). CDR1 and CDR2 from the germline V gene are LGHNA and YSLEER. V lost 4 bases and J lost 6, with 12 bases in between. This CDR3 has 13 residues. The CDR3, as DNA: TGCGCCAGCAGCCCTAGGGGGGGGGCTGAAGCTTTCTTT. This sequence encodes CASSPRGGAEAFF.

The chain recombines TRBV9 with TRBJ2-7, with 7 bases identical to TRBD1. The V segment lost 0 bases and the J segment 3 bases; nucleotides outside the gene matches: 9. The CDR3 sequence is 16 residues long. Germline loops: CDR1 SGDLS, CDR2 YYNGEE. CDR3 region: CASSVGPPGQLYEQYF. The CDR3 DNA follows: TGTGCCAGCAGCGTAGGGCCCCCGGGACAGCTCTACGAGCAGTACTTC.

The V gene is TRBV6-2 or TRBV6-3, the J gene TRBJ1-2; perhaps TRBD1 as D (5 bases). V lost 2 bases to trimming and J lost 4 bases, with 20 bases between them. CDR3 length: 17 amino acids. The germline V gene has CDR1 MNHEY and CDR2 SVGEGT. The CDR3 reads CASSYGSGEGLIYGYTF. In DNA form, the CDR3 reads TGTGCCAGCAGTTACGGTAGTGGAGAGGGGCTCATCTATGGCTACACCTTC.

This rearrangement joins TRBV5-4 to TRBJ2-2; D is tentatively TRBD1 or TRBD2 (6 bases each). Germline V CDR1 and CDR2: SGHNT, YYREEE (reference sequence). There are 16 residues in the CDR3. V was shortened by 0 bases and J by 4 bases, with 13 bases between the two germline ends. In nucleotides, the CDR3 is TGTGCCAGCAGCTTGGCGGGGGCCCGTGGCACCGGGGAGCTGTTTTTT. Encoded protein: CASSLAGARGTGELFF.

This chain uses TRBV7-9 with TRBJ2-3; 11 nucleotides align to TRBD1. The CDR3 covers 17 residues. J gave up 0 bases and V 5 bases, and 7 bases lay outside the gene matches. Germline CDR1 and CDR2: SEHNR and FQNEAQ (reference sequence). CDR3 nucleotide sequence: TGTGCCAGCAGCGGGACAGGGGGGCCTCTTAGCACAGATACGCAGTATTTT. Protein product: CASSGTGGPLSTDTQYF.

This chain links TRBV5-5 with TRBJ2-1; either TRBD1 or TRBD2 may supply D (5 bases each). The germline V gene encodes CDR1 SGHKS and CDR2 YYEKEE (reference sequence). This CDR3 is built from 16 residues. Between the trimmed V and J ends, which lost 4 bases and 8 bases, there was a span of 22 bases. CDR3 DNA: TGTGCCAGCAGCCCACAGCCAGGGACGGAAAGCGATGAGCAGTTCTTC. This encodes CASSPQPGTESDEQFF.

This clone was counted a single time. CDR3 coding DNA: TGTGCCAGCAGTGAAGTCTATCGGGGTAATGAGCAGTTCTTC. It translates to CASSEVYRGNEQFF. J is TRBJ2-1 and V is TRBV2; possible D gene TRBD2, 5 bases. The CDR3 is 14 amino acids. Germline loops: CDR1 SNHLY, CDR2 FYNNEI. With 1 base removed from V and 7 bases from J, the gap between germline ends came to 11 bases.

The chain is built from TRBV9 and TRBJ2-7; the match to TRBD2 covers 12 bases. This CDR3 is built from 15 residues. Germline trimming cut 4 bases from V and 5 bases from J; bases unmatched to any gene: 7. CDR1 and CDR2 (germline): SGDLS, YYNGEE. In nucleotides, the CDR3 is TGTGCCAGCAGCCCAGGACTAGCGGGGATTGACGAGCAGTACTTC. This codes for CASSPGLAGIDEQYF.

The CDR3 nucleotides read TGTGCCAGCAGCTTAGCTTCACCAGGTTCTGCTGGAAACACCATATATTTT. Translated: CASSLASPGSAGNTIYF. The V call is TRBV7-8, the J call TRBJ1-3; D uncertain. Trimming shortened V by 0 bases and J by 2 bases, and 14 bases separated the two germline ends. CDR3 length: 17 residues. CDR1 SGHVS and CDR2 FQNEAQ come from the germline V gene. Filled out from reference TRBV7-8 and TRBJ1-3, the complete variable domain reads GAGVSQSPRYKVAKRGQDVALRCDPISGHVSLFWYQQALGQGPEFLTYFQNEAQLDKSGLPSDRFFAERPEGSVSTLKIQRTQQEDSAVYLCASSLASPGSAGNTIYFGEGSWLTVV.

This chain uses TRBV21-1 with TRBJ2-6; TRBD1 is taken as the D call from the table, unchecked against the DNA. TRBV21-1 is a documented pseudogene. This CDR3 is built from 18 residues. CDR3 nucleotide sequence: TGTGCCAGCAGCAAAGAAGCAGGGTGCCCCTCTGGGGCCAACGTCCTGACTTTC. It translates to CASSKEAGCPSGANVLTF.